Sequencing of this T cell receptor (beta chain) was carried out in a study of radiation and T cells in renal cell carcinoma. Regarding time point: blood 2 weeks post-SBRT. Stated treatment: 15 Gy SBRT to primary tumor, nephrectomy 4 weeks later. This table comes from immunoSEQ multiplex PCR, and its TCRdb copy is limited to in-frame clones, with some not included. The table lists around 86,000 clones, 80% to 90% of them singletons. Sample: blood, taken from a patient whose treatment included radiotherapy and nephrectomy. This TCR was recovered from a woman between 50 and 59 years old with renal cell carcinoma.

The CDR3 nucleotides read TGTGCCAGCAGCTTCGGGGGAGGCTACGAGCAGTACTTC. Translated, it gives CASSFGGGYEQYF. This chain uses TRBV7-9 with TRBJ2-7; D is possibly TRBD2 (6 bases). With 3 bases removed from V and 3 bases from J, the gap between germline ends came to 9 bases. This CDR3 has 13 residues. Germline V lookup: CDR1 SEHNR, CDR2 FQNEAQ (reference sequence).